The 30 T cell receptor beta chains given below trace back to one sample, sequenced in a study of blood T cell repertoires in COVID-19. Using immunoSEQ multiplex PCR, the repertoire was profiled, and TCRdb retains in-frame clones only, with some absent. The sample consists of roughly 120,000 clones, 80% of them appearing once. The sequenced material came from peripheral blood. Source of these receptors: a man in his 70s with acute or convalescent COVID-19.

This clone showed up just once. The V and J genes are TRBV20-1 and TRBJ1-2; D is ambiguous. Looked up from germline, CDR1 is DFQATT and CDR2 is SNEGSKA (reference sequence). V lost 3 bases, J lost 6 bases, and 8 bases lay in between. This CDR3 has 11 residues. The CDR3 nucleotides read TGCAGTGCTAGGGAGCAGCATGGCTACACCTTC. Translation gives CSAREQHGYTF.

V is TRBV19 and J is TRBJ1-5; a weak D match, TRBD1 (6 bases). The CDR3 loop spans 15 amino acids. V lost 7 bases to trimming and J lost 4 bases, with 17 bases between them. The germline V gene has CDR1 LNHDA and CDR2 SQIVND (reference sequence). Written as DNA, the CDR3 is TGTGCCAGTACCGAGGGGGGGGGAACTAATCAGCCCCAGCATTTT. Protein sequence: CASTEGGGTNQPQHF.

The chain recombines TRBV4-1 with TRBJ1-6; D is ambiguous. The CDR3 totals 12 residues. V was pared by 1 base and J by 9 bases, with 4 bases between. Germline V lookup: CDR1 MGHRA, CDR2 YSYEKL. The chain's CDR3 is CASSQVSSPLHF. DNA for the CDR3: TGCGCCAGCAGCCAAGTGAGTTCACCCCTCCACTTT.

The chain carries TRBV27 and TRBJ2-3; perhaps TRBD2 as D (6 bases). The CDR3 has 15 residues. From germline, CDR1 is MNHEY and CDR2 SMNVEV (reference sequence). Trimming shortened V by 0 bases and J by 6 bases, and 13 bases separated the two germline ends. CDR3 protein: CASSLSAGLLDTQYF. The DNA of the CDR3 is TGTGCCAGCAGTTTATCAGCGGGTCTATTGGATACGCAGTATTTT.

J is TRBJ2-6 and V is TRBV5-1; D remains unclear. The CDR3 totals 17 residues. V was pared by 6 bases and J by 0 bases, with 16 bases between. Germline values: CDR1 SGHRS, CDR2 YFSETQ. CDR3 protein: CASTARSLSSGANVLTF. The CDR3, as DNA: TGCGCCAGCACCGCGAGATCTCTAAGCTCTGGGGCCAACGTCCTGACTTTC.

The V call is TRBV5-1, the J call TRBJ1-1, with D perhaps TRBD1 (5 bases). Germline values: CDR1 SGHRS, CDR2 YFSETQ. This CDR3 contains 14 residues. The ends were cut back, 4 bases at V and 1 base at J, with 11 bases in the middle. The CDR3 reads CASSATQGNTEAFF. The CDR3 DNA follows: TGCGCCAGCAGCGCTACCCAGGGGAACACTGAAGCTTTCTTT.

CDR3 nucleotide sequence: TGTGCCAGCAGCCCCATCTTGGGGGGGGGCTACAATGAGCAGTTCTTC. It specifies CASSPILGGGYNEQFF. V is TRBV7-6 and J is TRBJ2-1, with 7 positions matching TRBD2. This CDR3 comprises 16 residues. Germline lookup yields CDR1 SGHVS and CDR2 FNYEAQ. V trimming: 5 bases; J trimming: 3 bases; junction bases outside the gene matches: 10.

The CDR3 loop reads CASSSRLAGSTGELFF. The DNA for the CDR3 is TGCGCCAGCAGCTCCCGACTAGCGGGGAGTACCGGGGAGCTGTTTTTT. This rearrangement joins TRBV5-1 to TRBJ2-2, with TRBD2 matching over 11 bases. Losses at the gene ends were 3 bases for V and 5 bases for J; bases not matched to a gene: 6. The CDR3 is 16 residues long. Germline CDR1 and CDR2: SGHRS and YFSETQ. The whole variable domain, filled in from reference TRBV5-1 and TRBJ2-2, reads KAGVTQTPRYLIKTRGQQVTLSCSPISGHRSVSWYQQTPGQGLQFLFEYFSETQRNKGNFPGRFSGRQFSNSRSEMNVSTLELGDSALYLCASSSRLAGSTGELFFGEGSRLTVL.

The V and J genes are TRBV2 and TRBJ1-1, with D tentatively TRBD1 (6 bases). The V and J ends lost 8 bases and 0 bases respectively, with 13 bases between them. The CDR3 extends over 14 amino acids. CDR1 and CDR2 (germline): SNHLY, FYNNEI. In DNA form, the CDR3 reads TGTGCCAGCCGGACACAGGGCCTGAACACTGAAGCTTTCTTT. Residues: CASRTQGLNTEAFF. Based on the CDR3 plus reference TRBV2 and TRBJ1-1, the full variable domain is EPEVTQTPSHQVTQMGQEVILRCVPISNHLYFYWYRQILGQKVEFLVSFYNNEISEKSEIFDDQFSVERPDGSNFTLKIRSTKLEDSAMYFCASRTQGLNTEAFFGQGTRLTVV.

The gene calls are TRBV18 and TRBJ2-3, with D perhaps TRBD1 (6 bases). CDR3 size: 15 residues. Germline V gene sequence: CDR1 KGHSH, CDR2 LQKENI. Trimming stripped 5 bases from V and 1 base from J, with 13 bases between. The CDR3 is CASSETRQGTDTQYF. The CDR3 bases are TGTGCCAGCTCAGAAACCCGACAGGGCACAGATACGCAGTATTTT.

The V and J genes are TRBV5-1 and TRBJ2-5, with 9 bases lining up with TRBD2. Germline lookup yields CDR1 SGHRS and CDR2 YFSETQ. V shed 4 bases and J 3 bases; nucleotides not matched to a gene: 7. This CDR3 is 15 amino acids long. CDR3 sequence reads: CASSPATSGEETQYF. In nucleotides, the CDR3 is TGCGCCAGCAGCCCCGCGACTAGCGGCGAAGAGACCCAGTACTTC.

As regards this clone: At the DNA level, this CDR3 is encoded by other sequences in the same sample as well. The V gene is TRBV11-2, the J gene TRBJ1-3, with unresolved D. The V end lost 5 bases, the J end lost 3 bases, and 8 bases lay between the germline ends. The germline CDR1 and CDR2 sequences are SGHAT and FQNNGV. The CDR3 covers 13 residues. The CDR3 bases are TGTGCCAGCAGCCCCGGGGTTGGAAACACCATATATTTT. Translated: CASSPGVGNTIYF.

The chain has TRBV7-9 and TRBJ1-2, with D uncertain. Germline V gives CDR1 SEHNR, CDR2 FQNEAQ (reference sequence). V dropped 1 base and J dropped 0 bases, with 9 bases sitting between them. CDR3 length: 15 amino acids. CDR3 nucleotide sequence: TGTGCCAGCAGCTTAGGTGGCAGTTCTAACTATGGCTACACCTTC. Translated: CASSLGGSSNYGYTF.

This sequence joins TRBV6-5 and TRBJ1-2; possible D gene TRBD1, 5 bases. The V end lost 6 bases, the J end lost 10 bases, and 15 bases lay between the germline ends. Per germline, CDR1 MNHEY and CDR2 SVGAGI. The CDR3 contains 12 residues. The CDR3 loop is CASRLSLGDYTF. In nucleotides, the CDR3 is TGTGCCAGCAGGTTGAGCCTAGGGGACTACACCTTC.

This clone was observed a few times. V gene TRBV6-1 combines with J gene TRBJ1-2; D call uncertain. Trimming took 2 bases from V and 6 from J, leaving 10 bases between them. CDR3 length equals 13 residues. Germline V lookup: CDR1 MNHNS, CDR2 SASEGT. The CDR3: CASSEWGGDGYTF. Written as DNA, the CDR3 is TGTGCCAGCAGTGAATGGGGAGGAGATGGCTACACCTTC.

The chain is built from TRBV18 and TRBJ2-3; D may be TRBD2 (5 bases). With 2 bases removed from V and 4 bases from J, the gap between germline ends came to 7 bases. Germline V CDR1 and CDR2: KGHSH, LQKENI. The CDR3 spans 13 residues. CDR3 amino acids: CASSPSGSDTQYF. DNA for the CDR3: TGTGCCAGCTCACCAAGCGGTTCAGATACGCAGTATTTT.

CDR3 coding DNA: TGTGCCTGGGGTAGACTAGCGGGGGTAACAGATACGCAGTATTTT. The encoded protein is CAWGRLAGVTDTQYF. The V gene is TRBV30, the J gene TRBJ2-3, with TRBD2 identical over 12 bases. V shed 5 bases and J 3 bases; nucleotides not matched to a gene: 6. The CDR3 covers 15 residues. Per germline, CDR1 GTSNPN and CDR2 SVGIG (reference sequence).

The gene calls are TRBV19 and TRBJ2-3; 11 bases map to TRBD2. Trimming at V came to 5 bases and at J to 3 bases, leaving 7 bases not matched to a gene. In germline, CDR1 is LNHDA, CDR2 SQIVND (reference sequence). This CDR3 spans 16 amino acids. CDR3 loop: CASSSRLAGRTDTQYF. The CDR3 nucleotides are TGTGCCAGTAGTTCCCGACTAGCGGGGAGGACAGATACGCAGTATTTT.

This CDR3 reads CASSLAYGGYNSPLHF. The CDR3 DNA follows: TGTGCCAGCAGCTTAGCGTACGGAGGGTATAATTCACCCCTCCACTTT. V usage is TRBV7-9 and J usage is TRBJ1-6; D call uncertain. Per the germline V gene, CDR1 is SEHNR and CDR2 is FQNEAQ (reference sequence). The CDR3 loop spans 16 amino acids. Trimming left V 0 bases short and J 4 bases short, with 10 bases between.

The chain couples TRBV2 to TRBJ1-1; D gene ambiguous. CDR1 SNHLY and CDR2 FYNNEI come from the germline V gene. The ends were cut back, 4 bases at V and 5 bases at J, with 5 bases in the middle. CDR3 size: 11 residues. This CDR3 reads CASSAQTEAFF. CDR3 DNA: TGTGCCAGCAGTGCCCAGACTGAAGCTTTCTTT.

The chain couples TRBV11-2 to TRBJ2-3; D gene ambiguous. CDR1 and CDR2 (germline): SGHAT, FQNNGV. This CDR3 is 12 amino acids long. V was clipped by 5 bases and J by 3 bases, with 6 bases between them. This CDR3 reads CASSAGTDTQYF. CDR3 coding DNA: TGTGCCAGCAGCGCCGGGACAGATACGCAGTATTTT.

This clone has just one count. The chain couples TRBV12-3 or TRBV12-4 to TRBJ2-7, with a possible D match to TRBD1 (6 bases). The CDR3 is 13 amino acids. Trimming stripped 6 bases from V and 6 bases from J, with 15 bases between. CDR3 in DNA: TGTGCCAGCAGCCCACAGGGCCCCGGCGAGCAGTACTTC. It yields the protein CASSPQGPGEQYF.

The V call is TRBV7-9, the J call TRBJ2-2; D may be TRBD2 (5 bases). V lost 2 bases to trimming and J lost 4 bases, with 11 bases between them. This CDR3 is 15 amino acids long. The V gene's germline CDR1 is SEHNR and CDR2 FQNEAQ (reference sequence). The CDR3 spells CASSLFGGLTGELFF. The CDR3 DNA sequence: TGTGCCAGCAGCTTATTTGGCGGGCTCACCGGGGAGCTGTTTTTT.

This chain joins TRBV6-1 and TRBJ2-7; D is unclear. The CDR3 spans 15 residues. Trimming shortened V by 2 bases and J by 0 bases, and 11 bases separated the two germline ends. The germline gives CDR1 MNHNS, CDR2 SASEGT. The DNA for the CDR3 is TGTGCCAGCAGTGAAATCGGTTCGAGCTCCTACGAGCAGTACTTC. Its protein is CASSEIGSSSYEQYF.

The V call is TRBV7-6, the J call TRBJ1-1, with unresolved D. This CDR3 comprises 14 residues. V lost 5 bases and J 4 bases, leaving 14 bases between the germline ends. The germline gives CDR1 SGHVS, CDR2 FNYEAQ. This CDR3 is CASSKMGRGTEAFF. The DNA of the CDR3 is TGTGCCAGCAGCAAAATGGGCCGGGGCACTGAAGCTTTCTTT. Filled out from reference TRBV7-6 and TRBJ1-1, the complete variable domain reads GAGVSQSPRYKVTKRGQDVALRCDPISGHVSLYWYRQALGQGPEFLTYFNYEAQQDKSGLPNDRFSAERPEGSISTLTIQRTEQRDSAMYRCASSKMGRGTEAFFGQGTRLTVV.

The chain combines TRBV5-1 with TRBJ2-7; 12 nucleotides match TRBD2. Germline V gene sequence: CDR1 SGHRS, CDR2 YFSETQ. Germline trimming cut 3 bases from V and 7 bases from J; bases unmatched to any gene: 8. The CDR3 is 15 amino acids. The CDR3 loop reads CASSSGLAGQGEQYF. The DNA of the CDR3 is TGCGCCAGCAGCTCAGGACTAGCGGGGCAAGGGGAGCAGTACTTC.

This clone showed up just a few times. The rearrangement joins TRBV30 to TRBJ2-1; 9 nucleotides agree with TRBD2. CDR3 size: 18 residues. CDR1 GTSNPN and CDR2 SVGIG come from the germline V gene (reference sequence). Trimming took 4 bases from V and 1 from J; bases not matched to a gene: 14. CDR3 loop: CAWILRGGYFKSYNEQFF. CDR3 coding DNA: TGTGCCTGGATTTTGCGGGGGGGCTATTTTAAGTCCTACAATGAGCAGTTCTTC. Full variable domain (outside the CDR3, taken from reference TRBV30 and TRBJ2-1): SQTIHQWPATLVQPVGSPLSLECTVEGTSNPNLYWYRQAAGRGLQLLFYSVGIGQISSEVPQNLSASRPQDRQFILSSKKLLLSDSGFYLCAWILRGGYFKSYNEQFFGPGTRLTVL.

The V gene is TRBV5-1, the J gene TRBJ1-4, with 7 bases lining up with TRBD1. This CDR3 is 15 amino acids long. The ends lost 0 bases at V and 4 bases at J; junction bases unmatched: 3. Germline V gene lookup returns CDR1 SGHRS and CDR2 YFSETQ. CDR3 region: CASSLGQGGNEKLFF. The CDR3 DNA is TGCGCCAGCAGCTTGGGACAGGGCGGTAATGAAAAACTGTTTTTT. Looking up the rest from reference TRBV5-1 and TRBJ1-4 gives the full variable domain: KAGVTQTPRYLIKTRGQQVTLSCSPISGHRSVSWYQQTPGQGLQFLFEYFSETQRNKGNFPGRFSGRQFSNSRSEMNVSTLELGDSALYLCASSLGQGGNEKLFFGSGTQLSVL.

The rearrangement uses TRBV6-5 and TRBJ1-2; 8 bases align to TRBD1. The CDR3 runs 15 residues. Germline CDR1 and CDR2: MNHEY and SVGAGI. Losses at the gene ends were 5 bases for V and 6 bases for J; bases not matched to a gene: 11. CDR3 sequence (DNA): TGTGCCAGCAGTCACATGGTGGACAGGGTGAATGGCTACACCTTC. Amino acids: CASSHMVDRVNGYTF.

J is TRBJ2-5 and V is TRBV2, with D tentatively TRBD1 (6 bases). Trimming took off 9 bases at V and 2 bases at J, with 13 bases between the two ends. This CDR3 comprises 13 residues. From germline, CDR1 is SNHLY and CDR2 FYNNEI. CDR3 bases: TGTGCCAGTACCGGGACATTACAAGAGACCCAGTACTTC. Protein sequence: CASTGTLQETQYF.